The rows below give T cell receptor beta chains drawn from one sample of a study of T-cell memory formation after mild COVID-19. From the 5' RACE reads, TCRdb called clonotypes with MiXCR, one entry per CDR3 protein. The sample has about 130,000 distinct CDR3 sequences, around 6.3% seen once. The sequenced sample was PBMCs or a T cell subset sorted from them (not recorded which). These receptors were obtained from an adult woman who had mild COVID-19 (a few samples of this study predate the infection). Cell type and time point are not known. Each CDR3 is given with its conserved first and last residue. The order of the fields is J gene, V gene, clone size, D gene, CDR3 DNA, CDR3 protein. D genes are given only for firm matches. Size is omitted from some rows. Given values are once, few, many or a class for expanded clones.

TRBJ1-1 | TRBV12-3/TRBV12-4 | few | . | TGTGCCAGCCTAGGACCGGGACAAGTAAACACTGAAGCTTTCTTT | CASLGPGQVNTEAFF
TRBJ1-1 | TRBV20-1 | . | TRBD1 | TGCAGTGCTAGGGGCCATAAAAGGGGGCGCCGGGGGAAAAACACTGAAGCTTTCTTT | CSARGHKRGRRGKNTEAFF
TRBJ2-6 | TRBV10-3 | few | . | TGTGCCATCAGTGAGTCGGAGAGGACCGGGGCCAACGTCCTGACTTTC | CAISESERTGANVLTF
TRBJ2-3 | TRBV20-1 | . | . | TGCAGTGCTAGAGATCCTAGGGGCTCAGATACGCAGTATTTT | CSARDPRGSDTQYF
TRBJ2-1 | TRBV18 | few | TRBD2 | TGTGCCAGCTCACGAGAGGCGGGGGGAACCTACAATGAGCAGTTCTTC | CASSREAGGTYNEQFF
TRBJ1-5 | TRBV12-3/TRBV12-4 | few | . | TGTGCCAGCAGTTACCTCCCTGGGAATCAGCCCCAGCATTTT | CASSYLPGNQPQHF
TRBJ2-7 | TRBV10-3 | many | . | TGTGCCATCAGTGATCTCGGGACCTTCACCTACGAGCAGTACTTC | CAISDLGTFTYEQYF
TRBJ2-7 | TRBV18 | many | . | TGTGCCAGCTCACCCACTCCCATGGGGGAGCAGTACTTC | CASSPTPMGEQYF
TRBJ2-3 | TRBV12-3/TRBV12-4 | few | . | TGTGCCAGCAGTTTAGGTGTCGCCGCAGATACGCAGTATTTT | CASSLGVAADTQYF
TRBJ2-1 | TRBV6-2/TRBV6-3 | . | . | TGTGCCAGCAGTTTCTTTTACGCAATAGGGGAGCAGTTCTTC | CASSFFYAIGEQFF
TRBJ2-1 | TRBV5-5 | many | TRBD2 | TGTGCCAGCACAAGGTGGGAGGGGAGTGAGCAGTTCTTC | CASTRWEGSEQFF
TRBJ2-1 | TRBV5-1 | . | TRBD2 | TGCGCCAGCAGCTTGGTCGGCTCACTAGCGGGGGCTGTCAATGAGCAGTTCTTC | CASSLVGSLAGAVNEQFF
TRBJ2-7 | TRBV27 | few | TRBD2 | TGTGCCAGCAGTCCGGGACTAGCGTCTTACGAGCAGTACTTC | CASSPGLASYEQYF
TRBJ1-2 | TRBV6-5 | few | TRBD1 | TGTGCCAGCAGCCAGATAAACAGGGGCAATGGCTACACCTTC | CASSQINRGNGYTF
TRBJ2-5 | TRBV7-9 | many | . | TGTGCCAGCAGCTTATCTCCCGGGACCCAGTACTTC | CASSLSPGTQYF
TRBJ2-3 | TRBV4-1 | many | TRBD2 | TGCGCCAGCAGCCCAGCGGGGGGGTACACAGATACGCAGTATTTT | CASSPAGGYTDTQYF
TRBJ2-3 | TRBV29-1 | many | . | TGCAGCACTAGGACCTCTTGGGGAGATACGCAGTATTTT | CSTRTSWGDTQYF
TRBJ2-1 | TRBV4-2 | many | . | TGTGCCAGCAGCCAAGATACCGGGACTTTATACAATGAGCAGTTCTTC | CASSQDTGTLYNEQFF
TRBJ2-2 | TRBV9 | many | . | TGTGCCAGCAGCGTAGAGATAGGAGGGGAGCTGTTTTTT | CASSVEIGGELFF
TRBJ1-4 | TRBV4-1 | once | . | TGCGCCAGCAGCGCAGGGACAAGCCGATGGGGAAAACTGTTTTTT | CASSAGTSRWGKLFF
TRBJ2-7 | TRBV25-1 | . | TRBD1 | TGTGCCAGCAGTGAATATGGTCGGGACAGGGGCTACGAGCAGTACTTC | CASSEYGRDRGYEQYF
TRBJ2-1 | TRBV6-6 | many | TRBD2 | TGTGCCAGCAGTTACTCGAGGACTAGCGGGGGCTATGAGCAGTTCTTC | CASSYSRTSGGYEQFF
TRBJ2-1 | TRBV5-1 | many | . | TGCGCCAGCAGCCCTGCCCTGGGACCGGGAATTAATGAGCAGTTCTTC | CASSPALGPGINEQFF
TRBJ1-1 | TRBV2 | few | . | TGTGCCAGCAGTGAAGATCGAGGGAGCACTGAAGCTTTCTTT | CASSEDRGSTEAFF
TRBJ1-5 | TRBV12-3/TRBV12-4 | many | . | TGTGCCAGCAGTTCCTTCGGGACATATAGCAATCAGCCCCAGCATTTT | CASSSFGTYSNQPQHF
TRBJ2-5 | TRBV7-2 | few | TRBD2 | TGTGCCAGCAGCCTTAACGAGCGACTAGCGGGTCAGACCCAGTACTTC | CASSLNERLAGQTQYF
TRBJ1-6 | TRBV6-5 | . | . | TGTGCCAGCAGTTACATCTCGCCAGGGAGAGACTCACCCCTCCACTTT | CASSYISPGRDSPLHF
TRBJ2-2 | TRBV5-4 | . | . | TGTGCCAGCAGCCCAGGGGGGGGGACGAACACCGGGGAGCTGTTTTTT | CASSPGGGTNTGELFF
TRBJ2-4 | TRBV7-7 | few | TRBD1 | TGTGCCAGCAGCCGTGAGACAGGGGCTACCCTGAACATTCAGTACTTC | CASSRETGATLNIQYF
TRBJ1-3 | TRBV12-3/TRBV12-4 | many | . | TGTGCCAGCACCGCTGAAGTGGGGACGGGAAACACCATATATTTT | CASTAEVGTGNTIYF
TRBJ2-1 | TRBV15 | . | TRBD2 | TGTGCCACCAGCAGATTGGGGGGGAGCCTAAACAATGAGCAGTTCTTC | CATSRLGGSLNNEQFF
TRBJ2-2 | TRBV20-1 | many | . | TGCAGTGCTAGATCTGGGACAACGAACACCGGGGAGCTGTTTTTT | CSARSGTTNTGELFF
TRBJ1-6 | TRBV12-3/TRBV12-4 | few | . | TGTGCCAGCAGTCTCCGACAGGCTGGGGGGCATTCACCCCTCCACTTT | CASSLRQAGGHSPLHF
TRBJ2-1 | TRBV6-5 | many | TRBD2 | TGTGCCAGCAGATATTCCCCGGGACTAGCGGGAGCTAATGAGCAGTTCTTC | CASRYSPGLAGANEQFF
TRBJ1-1 | TRBV7-9 | many | . | TGTGCCAGCAGCTGGGGGGGTGACACTGAAGCTTTCTTT | CASSWGGDTEAFF
TRBJ1-2 | TRBV20-1 | . | TRBD1 | TGCACCCCGGGACAGGGAAACTATGGCTACACCTTC | CTPGQGNYGYTF
TRBJ2-5 | TRBV20-1 | . | . | TGCAGTGCTAGAGGTGCGGGGGCGCTAGGAGAGACCCAGTACTTC | CSARGAGALGETQYF
TRBJ2-7 | TRBV6-5 | . | . | TGTGCCAGCAGTTACTCACCGGGGAGCTCCTACGAGCAGTACTTC | CASSYSPGSSYEQYF
TRBJ2-7 | TRBV4-2 | many | TRBD2 | TGTGCCAGCAGCCAAGTGGCGGGAGCAGTCACCTACGAGCAGTACTTC | CASSQVAGAVTYEQYF
TRBJ2-3 | TRBV4-2 | few | . | TGTGCCAGCAGCCAAGATTTGAGGGCCACAGATACGCAGTATTTT | CASSQDLRATDTQYF
TRBJ1-2 | TRBV7-9 | . | TRBD1 | TGTGCCAGCAGCCCGAGACAGGGAAACTATGGCTACACCTTC | CASSPRQGNYGYTF
TRBJ2-3 | TRBV4-1 | few | . | TGCGCCAGCAGCCAAGATATTAGTACTACCTCCACAGATACGCAGTATTTT | CASSQDISTTSTDTQYF
TRBJ1-6 | TRBV7-9 | many | . | TGTGCCAGCAGCCCCGAGGGGGGTAGTTCACCCCTCCACTTT | CASSPEGGSSPLHF
TRBJ2-7 | TRBV4-3 | . | . | TGCGCCAGCAGCCAAGATAGGCAGGGCGCCTACGAGCAGTACTTC | CASSQDRQGAYEQYF
TRBJ1-2 | TRBV4-2 | few | TRBD1 | TGTGCCAGCAGTCTACAGGGGGCGGGTGGCTACACCTTC | CASSLQGAGGYTF